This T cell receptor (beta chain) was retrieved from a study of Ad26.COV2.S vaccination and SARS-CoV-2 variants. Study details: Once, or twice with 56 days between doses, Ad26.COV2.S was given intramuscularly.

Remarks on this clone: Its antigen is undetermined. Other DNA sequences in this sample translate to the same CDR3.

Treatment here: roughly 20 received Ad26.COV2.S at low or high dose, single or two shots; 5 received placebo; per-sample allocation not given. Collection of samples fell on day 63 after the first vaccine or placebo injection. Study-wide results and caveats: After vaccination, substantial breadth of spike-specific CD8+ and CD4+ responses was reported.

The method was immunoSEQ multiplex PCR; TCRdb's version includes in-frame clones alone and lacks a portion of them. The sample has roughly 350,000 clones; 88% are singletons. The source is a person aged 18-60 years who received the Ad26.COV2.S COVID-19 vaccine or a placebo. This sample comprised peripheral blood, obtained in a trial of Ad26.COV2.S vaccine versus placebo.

The CDR3 loop is CASSLTYEQYF. The CDR3 DNA reads TGTGCCAGCAGCCTCACCTACGAGCAGTACTTC. The V gene is TRBV11-2, the J gene TRBJ2-7, with no clear D. With 5 bases removed from V and 2 bases from J, the gap between germline ends came to 4 bases. Germline CDR1 reads SGHAT; CDR2 reads FQNNGV. The CDR3 sequence is 11 residues long.